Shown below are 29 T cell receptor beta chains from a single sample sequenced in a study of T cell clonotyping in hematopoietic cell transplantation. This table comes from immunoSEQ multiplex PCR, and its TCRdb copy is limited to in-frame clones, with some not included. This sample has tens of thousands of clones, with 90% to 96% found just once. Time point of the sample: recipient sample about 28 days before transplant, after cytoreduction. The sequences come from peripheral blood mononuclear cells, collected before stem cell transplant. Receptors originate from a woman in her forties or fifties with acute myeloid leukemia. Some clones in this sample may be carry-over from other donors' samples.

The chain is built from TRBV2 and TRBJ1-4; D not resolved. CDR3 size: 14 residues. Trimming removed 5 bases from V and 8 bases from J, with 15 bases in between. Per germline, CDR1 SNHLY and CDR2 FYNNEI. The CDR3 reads CASSFGVEGEKLFF. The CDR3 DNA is TGTGCCAGCAGTTTCGGGGTCGAAGGGGAAAAACTGTTTTTT.

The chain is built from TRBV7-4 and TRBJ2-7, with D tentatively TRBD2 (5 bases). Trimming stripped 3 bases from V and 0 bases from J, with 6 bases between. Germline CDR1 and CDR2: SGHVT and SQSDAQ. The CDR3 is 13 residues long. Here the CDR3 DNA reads TGTGCCAGCAGCTTCCGGGACTCCTACGAGCAGTACTTC. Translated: CASSFRDSYEQYF.

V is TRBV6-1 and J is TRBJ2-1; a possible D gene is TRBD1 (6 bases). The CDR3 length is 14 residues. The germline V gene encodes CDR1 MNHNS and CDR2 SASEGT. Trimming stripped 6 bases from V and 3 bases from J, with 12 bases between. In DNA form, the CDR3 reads TGTGCCAGCAGAGCTGCACAGGGCTACAATGAGCAGTTCTTC. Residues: CASRAAQGYNEQFF.

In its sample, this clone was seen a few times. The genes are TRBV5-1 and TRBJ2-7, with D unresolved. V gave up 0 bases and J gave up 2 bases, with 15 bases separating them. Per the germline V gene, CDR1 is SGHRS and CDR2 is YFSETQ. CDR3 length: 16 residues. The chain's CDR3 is CASSLGVGRLAYEQYF. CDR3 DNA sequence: TGCGCCAGCAGCTTGGGTGTAGGGCGTCTAGCCTACGAGCAGTACTTC.

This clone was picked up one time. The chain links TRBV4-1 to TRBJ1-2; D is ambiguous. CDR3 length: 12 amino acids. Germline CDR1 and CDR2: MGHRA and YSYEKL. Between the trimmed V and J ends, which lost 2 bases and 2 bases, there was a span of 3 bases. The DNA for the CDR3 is TGCGCCAGCAGCCAAAGGAACTATGGCTACACCTTC. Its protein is CASSQRNYGYTF.

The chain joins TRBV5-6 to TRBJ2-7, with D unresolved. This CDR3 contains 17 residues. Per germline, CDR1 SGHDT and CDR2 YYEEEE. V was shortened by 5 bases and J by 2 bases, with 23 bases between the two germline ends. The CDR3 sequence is CASSSPFNGHEPYEQYF. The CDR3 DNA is TGTGCCAGCAGTTCCCCCTTTAACGGTCACGAGCCCTACGAGCAGTACTTC.

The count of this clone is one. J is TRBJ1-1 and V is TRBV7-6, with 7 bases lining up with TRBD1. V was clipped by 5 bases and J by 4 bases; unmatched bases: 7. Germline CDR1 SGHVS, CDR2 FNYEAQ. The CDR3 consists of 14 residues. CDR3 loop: CASSPGQALTEAFF. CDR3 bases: TGTGCCAGCAGCCCCGGACAGGCTCTCACTGAAGCTTTCTTT.

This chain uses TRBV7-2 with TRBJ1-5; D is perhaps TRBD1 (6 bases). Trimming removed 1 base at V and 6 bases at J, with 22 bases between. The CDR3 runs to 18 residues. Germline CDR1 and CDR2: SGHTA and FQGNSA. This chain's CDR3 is CASSLGQGGLLGGQPQHF. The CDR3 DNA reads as TGTGCCAGCAGCTTAGGGCAGGGAGGGTTATTAGGGGGTCAGCCCCAGCATTTT.

The CDR3 DNA reads as TGCGCCAGCAGCGGGCAGGGGTTTCTTTACGAGCAGTACTTC. Translated, it gives CASSGQGFLYEQYF. The chain uses TRBV5-1 and TRBJ2-7; perhaps TRBD1 as D (6 bases). CDR1 is SGHRS, CDR2 YFSETQ, per germline. V lost 4 bases to trimming and J lost 4 bases, with 15 bases between them. This CDR3 contains 14 residues.

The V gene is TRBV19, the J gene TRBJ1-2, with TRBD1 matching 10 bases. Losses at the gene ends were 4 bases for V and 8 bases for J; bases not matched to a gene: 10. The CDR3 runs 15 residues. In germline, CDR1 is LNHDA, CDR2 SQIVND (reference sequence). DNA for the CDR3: TGTGCCAGTAGTACCTCCGGGACAGGGGCTGCCGGCTACACCTTC. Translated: CASSTSGTGAAGYTF.

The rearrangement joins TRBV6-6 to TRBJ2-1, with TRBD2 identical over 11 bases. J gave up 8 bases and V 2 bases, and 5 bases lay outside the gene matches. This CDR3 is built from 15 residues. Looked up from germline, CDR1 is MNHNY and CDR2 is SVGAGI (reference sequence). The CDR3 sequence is CASSYEGTSGYEQFF. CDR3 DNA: TGTGCCAGCAGTTACGAAGGGACTAGCGGTTATGAGCAGTTCTTC.

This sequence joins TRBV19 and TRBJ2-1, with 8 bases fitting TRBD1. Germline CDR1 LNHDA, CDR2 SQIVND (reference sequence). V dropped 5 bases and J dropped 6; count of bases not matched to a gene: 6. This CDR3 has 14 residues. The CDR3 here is CASSVTGVGNEQFF. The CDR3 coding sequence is TGTGCCAGTAGTGTGACAGGGGTAGGCAATGAGCAGTTCTTC.

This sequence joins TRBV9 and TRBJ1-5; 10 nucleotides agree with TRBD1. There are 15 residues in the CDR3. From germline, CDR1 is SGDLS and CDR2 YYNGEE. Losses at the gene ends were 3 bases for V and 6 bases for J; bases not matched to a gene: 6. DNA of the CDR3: TGTGCCAGCAGCGGCGGGACAGGGGTTTCTCAGCCCCAGCATTTT. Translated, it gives CASSGGTGVSQPQHF.

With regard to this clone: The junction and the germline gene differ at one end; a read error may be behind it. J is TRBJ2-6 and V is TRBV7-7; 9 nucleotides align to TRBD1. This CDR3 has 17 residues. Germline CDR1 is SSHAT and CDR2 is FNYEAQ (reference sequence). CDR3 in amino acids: CASSLSRQGAGANVLTF. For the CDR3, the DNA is TGTGCTAGCAGCTTATCTAGACAGGGGGCTGGGGCCAACGTCCTGACTTTC.

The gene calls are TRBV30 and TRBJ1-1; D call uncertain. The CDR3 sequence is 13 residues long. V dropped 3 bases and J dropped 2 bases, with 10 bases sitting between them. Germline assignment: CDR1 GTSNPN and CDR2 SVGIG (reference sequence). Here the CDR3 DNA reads TGTGCCTGGAGCCCCTCGGGTAACACTGAAGCTTTCTTT. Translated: CAWSPSGNTEAFF.

The CDR3 sequence is CAWKVDYEQYF. The DNA for the CDR3 is TGTGCCTGGAAGGTGGACTACGAGCAGTACTTC. The chain is built from TRBV30 and TRBJ2-7; D gene uncertain. V lost 4 bases and J lost 3, with 7 bases in between. From germline, CDR1 is GTSNPN and CDR2 SVGIG (reference sequence). The CDR3 is made up of 11 amino acids.

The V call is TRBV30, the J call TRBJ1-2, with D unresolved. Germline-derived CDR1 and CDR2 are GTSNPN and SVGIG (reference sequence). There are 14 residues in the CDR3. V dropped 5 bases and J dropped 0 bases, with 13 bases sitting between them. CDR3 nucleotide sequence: TGTGCCTGGGGGTTGGGGAAATCTAACTATGGCTACACCTTC. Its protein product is CAWGLGKSNYGYTF.

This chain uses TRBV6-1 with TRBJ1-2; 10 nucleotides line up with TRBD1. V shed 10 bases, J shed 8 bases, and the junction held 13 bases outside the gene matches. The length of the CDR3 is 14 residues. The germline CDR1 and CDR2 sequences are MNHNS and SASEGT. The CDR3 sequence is CATLDRGRSEGYTF. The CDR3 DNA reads TGTGCCACCCTCGACAGGGGGCGTTCTGAAGGCTACACCTTC.

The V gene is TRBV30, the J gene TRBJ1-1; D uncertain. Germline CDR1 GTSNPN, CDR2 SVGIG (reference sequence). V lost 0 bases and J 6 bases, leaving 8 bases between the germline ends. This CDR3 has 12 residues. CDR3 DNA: TGTGCCTGGAGTGTTGGTGGGGCTGAAGCTTTCTTT. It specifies CAWSVGGAEAFF.

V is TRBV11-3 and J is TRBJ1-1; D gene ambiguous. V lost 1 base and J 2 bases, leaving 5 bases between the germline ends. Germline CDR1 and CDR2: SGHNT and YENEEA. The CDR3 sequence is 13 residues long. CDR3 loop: CASSLARNTEAFF. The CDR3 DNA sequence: TGTGCCAGCAGCTTAGCGAGAAACACTGAAGCTTTCTTT.

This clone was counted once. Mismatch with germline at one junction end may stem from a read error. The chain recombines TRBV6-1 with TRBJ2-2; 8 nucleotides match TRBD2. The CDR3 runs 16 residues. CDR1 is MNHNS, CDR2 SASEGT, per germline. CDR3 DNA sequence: TGTGCCAGCACTGAAAGGACTAGCTGGAACACCGGGGAGCTGTTTTTT. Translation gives CASTERTSWNTGELFF.

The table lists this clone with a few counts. The CDR3 reads CASSQGEGNTIYF. The CDR3 nucleotides are TGTGCCAGCAGCCAGGGGGAGGGAAACACCATATATTTT. V usage is TRBV4-2 and J usage is TRBJ1-3, with TRBD1 as a possible D gene (5 bases). This CDR3 has 13 amino acids. The V end was cut by 3 bases, the J end by 4 bases, with 7 bases between. Germline assignment: CDR1 LGHNA and CDR2 YNFKEQ.

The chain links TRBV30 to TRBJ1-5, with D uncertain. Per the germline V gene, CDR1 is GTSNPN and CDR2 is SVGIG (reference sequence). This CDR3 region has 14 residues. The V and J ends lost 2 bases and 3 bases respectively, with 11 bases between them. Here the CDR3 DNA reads TGTGCCTGGAGTAGCGGCAGCTTCAATCAGCCCCAGCATTTT. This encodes CAWSSGSFNQPQHF.

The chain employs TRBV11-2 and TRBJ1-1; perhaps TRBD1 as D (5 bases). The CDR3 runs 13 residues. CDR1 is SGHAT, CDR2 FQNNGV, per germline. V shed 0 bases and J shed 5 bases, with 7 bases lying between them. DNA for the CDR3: TGTGCCAGCAGCTTAGAGGGGGGGACTGAAGCTTTCTTT. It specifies CASSLEGGTEAFF.

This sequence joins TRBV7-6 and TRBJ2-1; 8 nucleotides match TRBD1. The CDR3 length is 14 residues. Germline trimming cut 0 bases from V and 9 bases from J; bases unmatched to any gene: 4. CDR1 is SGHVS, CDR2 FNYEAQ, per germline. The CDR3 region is CASSLAGQGGEQFF. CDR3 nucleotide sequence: TGTGCCAGCAGCTTAGCCGGACAGGGAGGTGAGCAGTTCTTC.

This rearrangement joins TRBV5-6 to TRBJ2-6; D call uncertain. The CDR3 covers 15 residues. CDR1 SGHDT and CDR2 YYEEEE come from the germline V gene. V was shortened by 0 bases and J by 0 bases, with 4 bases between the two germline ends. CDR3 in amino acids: CASSLGFSGANVLTF. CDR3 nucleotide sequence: TGTGCCAGCAGCTTGGGTTTCTCTGGGGCCAACGTCCTGACTTTC.

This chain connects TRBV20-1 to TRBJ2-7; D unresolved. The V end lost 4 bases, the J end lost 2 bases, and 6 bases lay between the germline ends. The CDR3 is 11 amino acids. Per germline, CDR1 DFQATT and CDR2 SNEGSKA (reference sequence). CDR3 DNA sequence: TGCAGTGCTATTGGCCCCTACGAGCAGTACTTC. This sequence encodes CSAIGPYEQYF.

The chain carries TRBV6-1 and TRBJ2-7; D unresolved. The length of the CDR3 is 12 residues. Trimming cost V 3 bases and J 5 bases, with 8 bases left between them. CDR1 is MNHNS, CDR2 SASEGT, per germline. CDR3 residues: CASSERQDEQYF. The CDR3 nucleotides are TGTGCCAGCAGTGAGCGGCAGGACGAGCAGTACTTC.

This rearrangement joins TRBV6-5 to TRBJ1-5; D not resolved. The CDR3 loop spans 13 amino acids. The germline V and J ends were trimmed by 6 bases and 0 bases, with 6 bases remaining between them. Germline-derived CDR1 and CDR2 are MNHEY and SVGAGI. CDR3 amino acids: CASRGFSNQPQHF. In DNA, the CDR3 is TGTGCCAGCAGGGGTTTTAGCAATCAGCCCCAGCATTTT.